This paragraph reports one T cell receptor beta chain. Its cognate antigen has yet to be identified. Base quality data are lacking; no much larger clone is found one base away. Patients with autoimmune disease history or receiving systemic immunosuppression were excluded from the trial. Peripheral blood for TCR sequencing was collected from all dose cohorts at baseline, on cycle 4 day 1, and on cycle 7 day 1. Samples were obtained from an open-label, multicenter, first-in-human phase I dose-escalation trial of ivuxolimab. The trial enrolled adults with locally advanced or metastatic head and neck squamous cell, hepatocellular, melanoma or renal cell carcinoma. Before TCR sequencing, CD4+ and CD8+ T cells were separately sorted from peripheral blood. The CDR3 starts with the cysteine, ends with the phenylalanine, and has 15 residues. CDR3 DNA is the only sequence kept; it has 45 bases, read in frame from the first base. V is cut by 2 bases and J by 2 bases, and the space between the germline ends is 13 bases. CDR1 and CDR2 were assigned from the germline V gene as LGHNA and YSLEER.

This record comes from a study of OX40 agonist ivuxolimab in advanced cancers. Regarding the research as a whole: The costimulatory receptor OX40 (CD134) was targeted by ivuxolimab, a fully human IgG2 agonistic monoclonal antibody. Intravenous ivuxolimab was administered to patients every 2 weeks at six dose levels: 0.01, 0.1, 0.3, 1.5, 3 and 10 mg/kg. A male proportion of 82.7% and a mean age of around 60 years, ranging from roughly 23 to 80, were recorded for the dose-escalation cohort. Patients were allowed to have had prior anti-PD-1, anti-PD-L1 or anti-CTLA-4 therapy, and more than 35% of the dose-escalation patients had been treated with checkpoint inhibitors. Of the approximately 50 patients in dose escalation, about 19 had hepatocellular carcinoma, around 15 had melanoma, 9 had renal cell carcinoma and 9 had head and neck cancer. The monotherapy dose-escalation portion (N of about 50 patients) of the phase I ivuxolimab trial is reported in the paper. The point of sequencing TCRbeta in the periphery was to test whether ivuxolimab changed TCR sequence diversity and drove clonal T-cell expansion. Partial responses occurred in three dose-escalation patients, of whom one had hepatocellular carcinoma and two had cutaneous melanoma.

To sequence the TCRbeta CDR3 region, genomic DNA was isolated from the sorted cells. The immunoSEQ Assay was used for sequencing of TCRbeta CDR3 regions. TCRdb limited this immuneACCESS table to in-frame rearrangements with V and J called. A share of clones is missing; checked studies link under half to unresolved V genes, and the rest is unexplained. The sample yields tens of thousands of clones; 70% to 90% were counted once. Approximately 5% of the sample is taken by the ten largest. The paper's findings and limits, for the study overall: At doses from 0.1 to 3.0 mg/kg, clonal expansion was seen in both CD4+ and CD8+ blood T cells between baseline and week 6. Low levels of normalized T-cell clonal expansion were also seen in some nonresponding patients. After ivuxolimab, more expanded clones were found on average in CD8+ T cells than in CD4+ T cells. In the 0.1-3.0 mg/kg groups, partial responders were among the patients with the lowest normalized peripheral clonal expansion, particularly in CD8+ T cells. Which antigens the clonally expanded peripheral T cells were specific for was not determined.

The sample consisted of CD4+ or CD8+ T cells sorted from blood, taken in a trial of the OX40 agonist ivuxolimab. The chain uses TRBV4-3 and TRBJ2-7, with TRBD2 as a weak D call on 6 bases. This TCR came from an adult with an advanced solid tumor such as melanoma, head and neck, liver or kidney cancer. The encoded CDR3 is CASSQQLGGTYEQYF. The base sequence is TGCGCCAGCAGCCAACAACTCGGGGGTACCTACGAGCAGTACTTC.